This TCR beta chain was captured by sequencing in a study of regulatory T cells in long-lasting Graves disease. Regarding the study as a whole: Under persistent disease, TRBV28, TRBJ1-2 and TRBJ2-5 were used preferentially. Those with persistent disease had in common more public clonotypes (fewer than 3,000) than new patients (approximately 970).

Arm-PCR of CDR3 regions and iRepertoire HTBI primers were used to build TCR beta libraries. MiXCR, run by TCRdb on the multiplex PCR reads, gives a single entry per CDR3 protein. Of roughly 500,000 distinct CDR3 sequences listed, around 20% are singletons. This clonotype was seen many times. Its antigen is currently unknown. The time point was: persistent/refractory GD, antithyroid drugs over 5 years with positive TRAb. The TCR library was made from RNA extracted from PBMCs. American Thyroid Association guidelines were used to diagnose Graves' disease. The CDR3 contains 15 residues. The germline V gene encodes CDR1 SGHTA and CDR2 FQGNSA. Trimming at V came to 2 bases and at J to 6 bases, leaving 5 bases not matched to a gene.

The sequence was obtained from a female donor with Graves disease. The chain uses TRBV7-2 and TRBJ2-7; 12 nucleotides match TRBD1. The sequencing here drew on peripheral blood mononuclear cells (PBMCs), taken when the disease was refractory, from a patient treated with antithyroid drugs. The CDR3 DNA follows: TGTGCCAGCAGCTTATCGGGACAGGGGGCTGCCGAGCAGTACTTC. It yields the protein CASSLSGQGAAEQYF.